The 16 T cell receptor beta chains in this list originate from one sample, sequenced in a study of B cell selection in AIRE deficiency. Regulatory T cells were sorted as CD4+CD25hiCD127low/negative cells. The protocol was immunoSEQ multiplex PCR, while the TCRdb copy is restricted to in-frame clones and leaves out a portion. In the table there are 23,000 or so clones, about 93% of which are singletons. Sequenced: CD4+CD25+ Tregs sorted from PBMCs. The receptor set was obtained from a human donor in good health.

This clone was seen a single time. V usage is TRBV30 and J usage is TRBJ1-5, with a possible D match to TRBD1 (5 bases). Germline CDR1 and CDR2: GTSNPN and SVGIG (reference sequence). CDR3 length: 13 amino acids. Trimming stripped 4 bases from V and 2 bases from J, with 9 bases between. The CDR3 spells CAWNGGGNQPQHF. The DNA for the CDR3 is TGTGCCTGGAACGGGGGTGGCAATCAGCCCCAGCATTTT.

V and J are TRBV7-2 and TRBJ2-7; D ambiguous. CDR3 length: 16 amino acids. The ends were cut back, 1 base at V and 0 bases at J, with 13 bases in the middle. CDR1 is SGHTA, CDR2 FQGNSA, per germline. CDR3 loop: CASSLVVQALSYEQYF. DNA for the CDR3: TGTGCCAGCAGCTTAGTGGTCCAGGCCCTCTCCTACGAGCAGTACTTC.

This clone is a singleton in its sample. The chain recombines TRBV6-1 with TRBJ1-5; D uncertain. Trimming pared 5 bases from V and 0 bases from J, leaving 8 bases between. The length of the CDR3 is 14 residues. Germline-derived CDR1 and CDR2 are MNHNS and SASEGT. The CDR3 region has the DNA TGTGCCAGCAGTCGCCGGTTTAGCAATCAGCCCCAGCATTTT. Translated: CASSRRFSNQPQHF.

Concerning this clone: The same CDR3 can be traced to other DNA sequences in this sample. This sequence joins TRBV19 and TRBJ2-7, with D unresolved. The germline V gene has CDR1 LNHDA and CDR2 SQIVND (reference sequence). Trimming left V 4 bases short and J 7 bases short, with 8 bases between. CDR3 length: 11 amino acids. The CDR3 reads CASSRGREQYF. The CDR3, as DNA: TGTGCCAGTAGTAGGGGTCGGGAGCAGTACTTC.

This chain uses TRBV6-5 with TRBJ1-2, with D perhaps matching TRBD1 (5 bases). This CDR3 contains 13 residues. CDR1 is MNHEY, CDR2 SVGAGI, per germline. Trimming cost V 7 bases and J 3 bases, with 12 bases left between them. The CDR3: CASTDGGYYGYTF. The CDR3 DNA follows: TGTGCCAGCACCGACGGGGGATACTATGGCTACACCTTC.

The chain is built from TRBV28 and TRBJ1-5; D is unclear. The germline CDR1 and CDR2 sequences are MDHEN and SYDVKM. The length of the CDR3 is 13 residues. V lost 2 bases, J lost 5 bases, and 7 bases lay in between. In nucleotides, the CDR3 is TGTGCCAGCAGTTTAACTGGGGATCAGCCCCAGCATTTT. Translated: CASSLTGDQPQHF. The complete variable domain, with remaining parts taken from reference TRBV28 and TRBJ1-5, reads DVKVTQSSRYLVKRTGEKVFLECVQDMDHENMFWYRQDPGLGLRLIYFSYDVKMKEKGDIPEGYSVSREKKERFSLILESASTNQTSMYLCASSLTGDQPQHFGDGTRLSIL.

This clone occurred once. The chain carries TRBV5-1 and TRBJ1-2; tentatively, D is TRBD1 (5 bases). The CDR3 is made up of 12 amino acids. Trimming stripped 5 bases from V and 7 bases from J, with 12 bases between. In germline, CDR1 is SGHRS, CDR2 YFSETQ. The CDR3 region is CASSSRDLGYTF. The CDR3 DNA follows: TGCGCCAGCAGTTCCCGGGACCTTGGCTACACCTTC.

The CDR3: CASSAQRGPYEQYF. The CDR3 nucleotides are TGTGCCAGCAGTGCCCAGCGGGGTCCCTACGAGCAGTACTTC. The gene calls are TRBV2 and TRBJ2-7, with 7 positions matching TRBD2. CDR3 length equals 14 residues. CDR1 and CDR2 (germline): SNHLY, FYNNEI. V lost 4 bases to trimming and J lost 2 bases; unmatched junction nucleotides: 5.

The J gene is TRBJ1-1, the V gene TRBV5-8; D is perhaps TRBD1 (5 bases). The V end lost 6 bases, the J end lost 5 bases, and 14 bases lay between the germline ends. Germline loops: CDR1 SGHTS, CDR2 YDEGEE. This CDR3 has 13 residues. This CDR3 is CASTWGFRTEAFF. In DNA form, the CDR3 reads TGTGCCAGCACCTGGGGGTTTAGGACTGAAGCTTTCTTT.

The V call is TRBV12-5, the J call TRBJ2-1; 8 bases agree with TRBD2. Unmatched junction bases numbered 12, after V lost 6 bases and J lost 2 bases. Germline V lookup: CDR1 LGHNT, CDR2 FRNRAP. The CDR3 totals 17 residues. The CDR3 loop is CASGLNLGTRTYNEQFF. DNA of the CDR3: TGTGCTAGTGGCCTTAACCTCGGGACTAGGACCTACAATGAGCAGTTCTTC. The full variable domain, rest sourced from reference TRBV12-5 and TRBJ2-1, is DARVTQTPRHKVTEMGQEVTMRCQPILGHNTVFWYRQTMMQGLELLAYFRNRAPLDDSGMPKDRFSAEMPDATLATLKIQPSEPRDSAVYFCASGLNLGTRTYNEQFFGPGTRLTVL.

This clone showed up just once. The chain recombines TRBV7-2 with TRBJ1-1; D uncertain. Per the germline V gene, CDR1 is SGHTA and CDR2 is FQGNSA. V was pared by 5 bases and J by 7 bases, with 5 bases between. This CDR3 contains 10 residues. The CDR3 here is CASSPDEAFF. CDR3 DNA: TGTGCCAGCAGCCCTGATGAAGCTTTCTTT.

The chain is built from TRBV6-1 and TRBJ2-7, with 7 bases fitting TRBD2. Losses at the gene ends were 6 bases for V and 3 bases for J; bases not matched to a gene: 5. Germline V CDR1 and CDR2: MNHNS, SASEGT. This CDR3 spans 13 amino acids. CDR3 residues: CASRGGNSYEQYF. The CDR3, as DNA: TGTGCCAGCAGGGGGGGGAACAGCTACGAGCAGTACTTC.

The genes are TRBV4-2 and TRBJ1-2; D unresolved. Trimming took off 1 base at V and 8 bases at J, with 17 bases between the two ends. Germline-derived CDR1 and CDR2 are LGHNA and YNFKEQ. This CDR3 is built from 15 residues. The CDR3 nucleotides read TGTGCCAGCAGCCAAGGAAGGAGTCCCGGAGTGGGCTACACCTTC. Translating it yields CASSQGRSPGVGYTF.

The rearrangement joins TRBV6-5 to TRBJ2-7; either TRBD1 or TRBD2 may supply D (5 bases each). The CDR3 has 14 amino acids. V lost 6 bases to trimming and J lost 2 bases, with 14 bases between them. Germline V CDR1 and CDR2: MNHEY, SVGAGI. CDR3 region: CASRLSGATYEQYF. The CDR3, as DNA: TGTGCCAGCAGGCTCTCCGGGGCCACCTACGAGCAGTACTTC.

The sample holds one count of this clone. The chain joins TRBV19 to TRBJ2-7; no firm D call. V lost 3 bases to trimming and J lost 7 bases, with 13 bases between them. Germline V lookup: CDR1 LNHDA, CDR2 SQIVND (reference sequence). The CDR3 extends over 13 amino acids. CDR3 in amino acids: CASSITNFGEQYF. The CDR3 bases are TGTGCCAGTAGTATCACGAACTTTGGGGAGCAGTACTTC. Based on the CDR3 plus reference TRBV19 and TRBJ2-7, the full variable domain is DGGITQSPKYLFRKEGQNVTLSCEQNLNHDAMYWYRQDPGQGLRLIYYSQIVNDFQKGDIAEGYSVSREKKESFPLTVTSAQKNPTAFYLCASSITNFGEQYFGPGTRLTVT.

DNA for the CDR3: TGTGCCAGTTGGACAGGGGAAAGATTTTCACCCCTCCACTTT. It encodes CASWTGERFSPLHF. The chain carries TRBV6-1 and TRBJ1-6; 9 positions match TRBD1. Germline CDR1 is MNHNS and CDR2 is SASEGT. The CDR3 has 14 residues. J was trimmed by 9 bases and V by 9 bases; bases with no gene match: 9.